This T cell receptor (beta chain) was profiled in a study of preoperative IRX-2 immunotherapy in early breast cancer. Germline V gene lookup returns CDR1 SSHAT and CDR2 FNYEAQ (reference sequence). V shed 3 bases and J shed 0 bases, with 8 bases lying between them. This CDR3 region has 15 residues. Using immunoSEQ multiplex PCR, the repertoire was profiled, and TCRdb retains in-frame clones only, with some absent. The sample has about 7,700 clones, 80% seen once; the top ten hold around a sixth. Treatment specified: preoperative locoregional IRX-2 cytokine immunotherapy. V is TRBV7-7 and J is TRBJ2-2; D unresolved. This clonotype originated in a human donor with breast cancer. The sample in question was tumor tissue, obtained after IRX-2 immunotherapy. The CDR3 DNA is TGTGCCAGCAGCTTCCAGGCCACGAACACCGGGGAGCTGTTTTTT. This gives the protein CASSFQATNTGELFF.